These 5 T cell receptor beta chains came from one sample sequenced in a study of T cell changes during pregnancy in multiple sclerosis. The table came from immunoSEQ multiplex PCR; TCRdb's copy has only in-frame clones and leaves some out. The sample includes about 60,000 clones, roughly 92% seen only once; the top ten take about 0.93%. The sequences come from peripheral blood, collected in the first trimester of pregnancy. Every receptor here comes from a female donor with multiple sclerosis, enrolled in a pregnancy study.

This CDR3 is CASSHGQEGEKLFF. Here the CDR3 DNA reads TGTGCCAGCAGCCATGGACAAGAAGGTGAAAAACTGTTTTTT. The rearrangement joins TRBV9 to TRBJ1-4, with D perhaps TRBD1 (5 bases). From germline, CDR1 is SGDLS and CDR2 YYNGEE. The CDR3 covers 14 residues. V lost 4 bases and J 7 bases, leaving 14 bases between the germline ends.

About this clone itself: One end of the junction is discordant with germline, which a read error may explain. The chain employs TRBV9 and TRBJ1-4; maybe TRBD1 (5 bases). The CDR3 contains 12 residues. From germline, CDR1 is SGDLS and CDR2 YYNGEE. The CDR3 coding sequence is TGTGCCAGCAGCGACCGTCCAGGGACTAAGGTTTTT. Its protein is CASSDRPGTKVF.

The rearrangement links TRBV4-2 to TRBJ1-2, with 7 positions matching TRBD1. V was pared by 2 bases and J by 6 bases, with 12 bases of the junction left unmatched. The CDR3 is 16 amino acids. CDR1 and CDR2 (germline): LGHNA, YNFKEQ. The CDR3 nucleotides are TGTGCCAGCAGCCAACCTTCAACTGACAGGGCCCATGGCTACACCTTC. As protein: CASSQPSTDRAHGYTF.

The J gene is TRBJ1-4, the V gene TRBV15, with unresolved D. Per the germline V gene, CDR1 is LNHNV and CDR2 is YYDKDF (reference sequence). The CDR3 loop spans 15 amino acids. The ends were cut back, 4 bases at V and 4 bases at J, with 13 bases in the middle. CDR3 in amino acids: CATSTSSGVNEKLFF. CDR3 bases: TGTGCCACCAGCACTTCAAGCGGGGTTAATGAAAAACTGTTTTTT.

This chain uses TRBV9 with TRBJ2-3; 10 positions agree with TRBD1. In germline, CDR1 is SGDLS, CDR2 YYNGEE. V was pared by 1 base and J by 2 bases, with 4 bases of the junction left unmatched. CDR3 length equals 16 residues. The DNA of the CDR3 is TGTGCCAGCAGCGTAACGGGACAGGGGCCCACAGATACGCAGTATTTT. Protein sequence: CASSVTGQGPTDTQYF.